These 18 T cell receptor beta chains were all obtained from the same sample, sequenced in a study of cytomegalovirus exposure and HLA in healthy donors. Sequenced by immunoSEQ multiplex PCR; TCRdb stores in-frame clones only, minus some. The top ten clones hold about 2.9% of a sample with about 100,000 clones, under 85% of them seen once. Material: PBMCs. The receptors were gathered from a woman younger than 35 in good health and CMV-seronegative.

In this sample, this clone turned up once. This chain links TRBV11-2 with TRBJ1-1, with 11 bases matching TRBD1. This CDR3 region has 15 residues. Looked up from germline, CDR1 is SGHAT and CDR2 is FQNNGV. Trimming cost V 4 bases and J 4 bases; bases outside gene matches: 5. CDR3 DNA sequence: TGTGCCAGCAGCTCAGCAGGACAGGGGGCCACTGAAGCTTTCTTT. Its protein product is CASSSAGQGATEAFF.

The CDR3 bases are TGCAGTGCTGAGAAGTTTGCTGAAGCTTTCTTT. Amino acid sequence: CSAEKFAEAFF. The rearrangement joins TRBV20-1 to TRBJ1-1, with no clear D. V shed 5 bases and J shed 6 bases, with 10 bases lying between them. CDR3 length: 11 amino acids. CDR1 DFQATT and CDR2 SNEGSKA come from the germline V gene (reference sequence).

The V call is TRBV5-4, the J call TRBJ1-1; 7 nucleotides match TRBD1. The CDR3 is 14 residues long. The V gene's germline CDR1 is SGHNT and CDR2 YYREEE (reference sequence). With V trimmed by 1 base and J by 2 bases, 2 bases remained unmatched. The CDR3 nucleotides are TGTGCCAGCAGCTTGAGGGGGCTAAACACTGAAGCTTTCTTT. Protein: CASSLRGLNTEAFF.

This rearrangement joins TRBV6-6 to TRBJ2-7, with 10 bases identical to TRBD1. The V segment lost 7 bases and the J segment 0 bases; nucleotides outside the gene matches: 6. The CDR3 consists of 15 residues. CDR1 MNHNY and CDR2 SVGAGI come from the germline V gene (reference sequence). The CDR3 loop is CASNSRDRGSYEQYF. The CDR3 nucleotides are TGTGCCAGCAATAGTCGGGACAGGGGCTCCTACGAGCAGTACTTC.

This chain joins TRBV5-6 and TRBJ1-1; no clear D gene. The CDR3 spans 13 residues. CDR1 SGHDT and CDR2 YYEEEE come from the germline V gene. Trimming pared 4 bases from V and 0 bases from J, leaving 7 bases between. CDR3 DNA sequence: TGTGCCAGCAGCCGTCAGATGAACACTGAAGCTTTCTTT. It specifies CASSRQMNTEAFF.

V usage is TRBV20-1 and J usage is TRBJ1-1; D not resolved. In germline, CDR1 is DFQATT, CDR2 SNEGSKA (reference sequence). This CDR3 contains 11 residues. V gave up 6 bases and J gave up 5 bases, with 10 bases separating them. The CDR3 DNA follows: TGCAGTGCCGCGGTAAGGACTGAAGCTTTCTTT. It is translated as CSAAVRTEAFF.

Note on this clone: Other nucleotide sequences from this sample produce the same CDR3. The V call is TRBV18, the J call TRBJ1-1; D may be TRBD1 (6 bases). With 1 base removed from V and 3 bases from J, the gap between germline ends came to 9 bases. This CDR3 region has 14 residues. Germline assignment: CDR1 KGHSH and CDR2 LQKENI. The chain's CDR3 is CASSPQGGDTEAFF. CDR3 bases: TGTGCCAGCTCACCACAGGGGGGGGACACTGAAGCTTTCTTT.

The V and J genes are TRBV6-6 and TRBJ1-3; TRBD1 agrees at 9 bases. CDR3 length: 16 residues. With V trimmed by 4 bases and J by 0 bases, 4 bases remained unmatched. The germline gives CDR1 MNHNY, CDR2 SVGAGI (reference sequence). CDR3 loop: CASSWDRVLSGNTIYF. DNA for the CDR3: TGTGCCAGCAGTTGGGACAGGGTCCTCTCTGGAAACACCATATATTTT.

J is TRBJ2-1 and V is TRBV6-1; D may be TRBD1 (6 bases). Germline loops: CDR1 MNHNS, CDR2 SASEGT. Between the trimmed V and J ends, which lost 6 bases and 7 bases, there was a span of 13 bases. The CDR3 is 13 residues long. CDR3 protein: CASSPQGLNEQFF. The CDR3 bases are TGTGCCAGCAGCCCACAGGGTTTGAATGAGCAGTTCTTC.

The rearrangement joins TRBV20-1 to TRBJ2-7; no reliable D call. This CDR3 is built from 9 residues. The V and J ends lost 3 bases and 10 bases respectively, with 7 bases between them. Germline CDR1 and CDR2: DFQATT and SNEGSKA (reference sequence). The CDR3 is CSASPGQYF. The CDR3, as DNA: TGCAGTGCTAGTCCAGGACAGTACTTC.

The sample holds one count of this clone. This chain links TRBV7-3 with TRBJ1-2; no definite D call. Deletions cut 5 bases from V and 7 bases from J, with 14 bases between. CDR1 and CDR2 (germline): SGHTA, FQGTGA. The CDR3 contains 13 residues. CDR3 loop: CASSTRAGGGYTF. The CDR3 DNA sequence: TGTGCCAGCAGCACCCGTGCGGGCGGTGGCTACACCTTC.

The chain carries TRBV6-1 and TRBJ2-7; 7 bases match TRBD2. CDR1 MNHNS and CDR2 SASEGT come from the germline V gene. Trimming cost V 6 bases and J 3 bases; bases outside gene matches: 8. This CDR3 contains 14 residues. CDR3 in amino acids: CASSLRGTVYEQYF. In DNA, the CDR3 is TGTGCCAGCAGCCTGCGGGGGACTGTCTACGAGCAGTACTTC.

This clone was observed a single time. The chain is built from TRBV4-2 and TRBJ2-1, with D possibly being TRBD1 (6 bases). Between the trimmed V and J ends, which lost 6 bases and 5 bases, there was a span of 11 bases. The CDR3 length is 13 residues. CDR1 and CDR2 (germline): LGHNA, YNFKEQ. CDR3 in amino acids: CASSLPGDNEQFF. In nucleotides, the CDR3 is TGTGCCAGCAGTCTACCAGGGGACAATGAGCAGTTCTTC.

V usage is TRBV4-1 and J usage is TRBJ2-7; tentative D call: TRBD1 (6 bases). The length of the CDR3 is 17 residues. Per germline, CDR1 MGHRA and CDR2 YSYEKL. Trimming shortened V by 0 bases and J by 1 base, and 16 bases separated the two germline ends. The CDR3 bases are TGCGCCAGCAGCCAAGATGTTGGGAGACAGGAGTCCTACGAGCAGTACTTC. It specifies CASSQDVGRQESYEQYF.

The chain combines TRBV18 with TRBJ2-7; D is unresolved. The ends were cut back, 6 bases at V and 4 bases at J, with 16 bases in the middle. The CDR3 is 14 amino acids. In germline, CDR1 is KGHSH, CDR2 LQKENI. CDR3 protein: CASSPPGSGYEQYF. The DNA of the CDR3 is TGTGCCAGCTCCCCCCCTGGGTCCGGGTACGAGCAGTACTTC.

The V and J genes are TRBV29-1 and TRBJ2-1; 8 bases match TRBD1. This CDR3 contains 15 residues. V lost 0 bases and J lost 6; bases outside the gene matches: 7. The germline V gene has CDR1 SQVTM and CDR2 ANQGSEA. The CDR3 DNA sequence: TGCAGCGTTGAAGAAGTCGACAGGGGTATCAATGAGCAGTTCTTC. Its translation is CSVEEVDRGINEQFF.

The J gene is TRBJ1-6, the V gene TRBV6-1; D is possibly TRBD1 (5 bases). The CDR3 totals 17 residues. With 2 bases removed from V and 2 bases from J, the gap between germline ends came to 13 bases. The V gene's germline CDR1 is MNHNS and CDR2 SASEGT. CDR3 nucleotide sequence: TGTGCCAGCAGTGAATATCCCAGGGTCGCCTATAATTCACCCCTCCACTTT. It specifies CASSEYPRVAYNSPLHF.

The chain has TRBV5-1 and TRBJ1-3, with TRBD1 matching over 7 bases. With 2 bases clipped from V and 2 bases from J, the junction kept 4 bases outside the gene matches. Germline V gives CDR1 SGHRS, CDR2 YFSETQ. The CDR3 loop spans 15 amino acids. Here the CDR3 DNA reads TGCGCCAGCAGCTTAACAGGGGTGGCTGGAAACACCATATATTTT. The encoded protein is CASSLTGVAGNTIYF.